This T cell receptor beta chain comes out of a study of CD8 T cells in acute hepatitis C reinfection. Turning to the study itself: CD8+ T cells specific for HCV NS3-1073 were sequenced. Overall study findings and caveats: Thirteen public clonotypes were found regardless of outcome.

The time point was: naive CD8 control sorted from an acute-time-point sample. CDR1 MNHEY and CDR2 SMNVEV come from the germline V gene (reference sequence). The CDR3 is 15 residues long. V lost 7 bases, J lost 1 base, and 7 bases stayed unmatched. Profiling relied on immunoSEQ multiplex PCR, and the TCRdb table lists in-frame clones only, not all of them. The sample shows 30,000 to 45,000 clones, 75% to 90% of them seen only once. About this clone itself: Its matching antigen is unknown.

Sequences were obtained from naive CD8+ T cells from PBMCs. This TCR derives from a woman aged 18-30 years who spontaneously cleared hepatitis C infection. V usage is TRBV27 and J usage is TRBJ1-1, with 9 bases that match TRBD1. The CDR3 DNA reads TGTGCCAGCAACATTGGGGGACAGGGGAACACTGAAGCTTTCTTT. Translated: CASNIGGQGNTEAFF.